This T cell receptor beta chain was identified in a study of neoadjuvant anti-PD-1 for oral cavity cancer. Per the germline V gene, CDR1 is MDHEN and CDR2 is SYDVKM. This CDR3 comprises 14 residues. Trimming removed 1 base from V and 4 bases from J; junction bases left unmatched: 4. TCRdb keeps only in-frame clones here, not all; method: immunoSEQ multiplex PCR. Here the sample spans tens of thousands of clones, roughly 30% being singletons. Time point in this sample: after neoadjuvant nivolumab, at surgical resection. This clone has more than one count but fewer than ten. The TCR sequence derives from a person aged 35-79 years with oral cavity squamous cell carcinoma. Sequences were derived from tumor tissue, sampled after nivolumab (anti-PD-1) treatment. This chain connects TRBV28 to TRBJ2-7; the match to TRBD2 covers 7 bases. CDR3 in amino acids: CASSLSGGGYEQYF. In DNA form, the CDR3 reads TGTGCCAGCAGTTTATCGGGAGGTGGGTACGAGCAGTACTTC.